This T cell receptor (beta chain) originates from a study of T cell changes during pregnancy in multiple sclerosis. The protocol was immunoSEQ multiplex PCR, while the TCRdb copy is restricted to in-frame clones and leaves out a portion. The sample contains around 100,000 clones, 85% to 95% of which appear only once. This CDR3 has 16 residues. Trimming took 4 bases from V and 0 from J, leaving 15 bases between them. CDR1 SEHNR and CDR2 FQNEAQ come from the germline V gene (reference sequence). The clonotype comes from a female donor with multiple sclerosis, enrolled in a pregnancy study. Sequencing used peripheral blood, obtained after pregnancy. This chain links TRBV7-9 with TRBJ1-1, with D perhaps matching TRBD1 (6 bases). For the CDR3, the DNA is TGTGCCAGCAGCTCAACGTTGGGACATCTGAACACTGAAGCTTTCTTT. Translating gives CASSSTLGHLNTEAFF.